Following are 27 T cell receptor beta chains from one sample sequenced in a study of T cells in Graves' hyperthyroidism and ophthalmopathy. Amplified TCR beta CDR3 regions came from RNA transcripts. RT-PCR in the first round (using the HTBI primer set) targeted the TCR CDR3. TCRdb re-analysed the multiplex PCR reads in MiXCR, keeping a single row per CDR3 protein. The sample carries fewer than 700,000 distinct CDR3 sequences, approximately 17% recorded once. Sequencing was performed on blood. These receptors were collected from a woman aged 18-29 years with Graves' ophthalmopathy.

About this clonotype: Possible read error: a much larger clone is one base away. The chain is built from TRBV3-1 and TRBJ2-7; unclear D gene. The germline V gene has CDR1 LGHDT and CDR2 YNNKEL (reference sequence). The CDR3 has 12 residues. The CDR3 DNA follows: TGTGCCAGCAGCCAAGACGGCTACGAGCGGTACTTC. Translated, it gives CASSQDGYERYF.

At least ten counts were recorded for this clonotype. The chain joins TRBV28 to TRBJ2-1; TRBD1 agrees at 10 bases. With V trimmed by 6 bases and J by 8 bases, 16 bases remained unmatched. The germline V gene has CDR1 MDHEN and CDR2 SYDVKM. This CDR3 contains 17 residues. The CDR3 protein is CASSLSTRDRGGYEQFF. CDR3 bases: TGTGCCAGCAGCCTCTCTACCCGGGACAGGGGAGGGTATGAGCAGTTCTTC.

The genes are TRBV4-2 and TRBJ1-2, with unresolved D. Germline V CDR1 and CDR2: LGHNA, YNFKEQ. The CDR3 contains 12 residues. Trimming removed 0 bases from V and 6 bases from J, with 5 bases in between. The CDR3 region is CASSQDINGYTF. The CDR3 nucleotides read TGTGCCAGCAGCCAAGATATTAATGGCTACACCTTC.

This clonotype has a handful of counts. The V and J genes are TRBV20-1 and TRBJ2-1, with 8 nucleotides matching TRBD1. The V gene's germline CDR1 is DFQATT and CDR2 SNEGSKA (reference sequence). V lost 5 bases, J lost 4 bases, and 4 bases stayed unmatched. The CDR3 is 13 amino acids. The CDR3 coding sequence is TGCAGTGCTGGCCGGGACAGGTACAATGAGCAGTTCTTC. This translates into CSAGRDRYNEQFF.

The chain combines TRBV10-3 with TRBJ2-7; perhaps TRBD1 as D (6 bases). Germline CDR1 ENHRY, CDR2 SYGVKD. CDR3 length equals 14 residues. V lost 3 bases, J lost 3 bases, and 12 bases lay in between. The CDR3 DNA reads TGTGCCATCAGTGATAGACAGGAGATCTACGAGCAGTACTTC. As protein: CAISDRQEIYEQYF.

This chain uses TRBV6-2 or TRBV6-3 with TRBJ1-2; D is uncertain. The V and J ends lost 6 bases and 3 bases respectively, with 11 bases between them. The CDR3 is 13 residues long. CDR1 and CDR2 (germline): MNHEY, SVGEGT. The CDR3 reads CASSALGDYGYTF. The CDR3 bases are TGTGCCAGCAGCGCCTTAGGAGACTATGGCTACACCTTC.

This clonotype was observed many times. The V gene is TRBV3-1, the J gene TRBJ2-5; 12 nucleotides agree with TRBD2. J gave up 5 bases and V 2 bases, and 9 bases lay outside the gene matches. Germline V CDR1 and CDR2: LGHDT, YNNKEL (reference sequence). This CDR3 has 17 residues. Here the CDR3 reads CASSQPPTSGSRETQYF. The CDR3, as DNA: TGTGCCAGCAGCCAACCCCCGACTAGCGGGAGCCGGGAGACCCAGTACTTC.

The table lists this clonotype with a few counts. J is TRBJ2-2 and V is TRBV27, with D perhaps being TRBD1 or TRBD2 (5 bases each). Germline V gene lookup returns CDR1 MNHEY and CDR2 SMNVEV (reference sequence). CDR3 length equals 16 residues. Deletions cut 3 bases from V and 4 bases from J, with 15 bases between. Here the CDR3 DNA reads TGTGCCAGCAGTTTCATAGGGGCAGGGAGCACCGGGGAGCTGTTTTTT. As protein: CASSFIGAGSTGELFF.

This clonotype was counted ten times or more. The rearrangement joins TRBV30 to TRBJ2-5; the D gene is possibly TRBD2 (6 bases). Germline values: CDR1 GTSNPN, CDR2 SVGIG (reference sequence). The CDR3 contains 13 residues. The ends were cut back, 0 bases at V and 5 bases at J, with 10 bases in the middle. CDR3 sequence (DNA): TGTGCCTGGAGTGTCGGCCGGGGGGAGACCCAGTACTTC. Translating gives CAWSVGRGETQYF.

This clonotype occurred many times. This chain connects TRBV6-2 or TRBV6-3 to TRBJ2-3; weak D call: TRBD2 (5 bases). This CDR3 region has 16 residues. Trimming removed 2 bases at V and 0 bases at J, with 12 bases between. CDR1 MNHEY and CDR2 SVGEGT come from the germline V gene. CDR3 residues: CASSYDGITSTDTQYF. CDR3 sequence (DNA): TGTGCCAGCAGTTACGACGGGATAACTAGCACAGATACGCAGTATTTT.

The genes are TRBV27 and TRBJ1-5; D is ambiguous. V lost 5 bases and J lost 7, with 15 bases in between. This CDR3 has 14 amino acids. CDR1 and CDR2 (germline): MNHEY, SMNVEV (reference sequence). CDR3 in amino acids: CASSEEAGGQPQHF. The DNA of the CDR3 is TGTGCCAGCAGTGAGGAGGCGGGTGGGCAGCCCCAGCATTTT.

The chain is built from TRBV9 and TRBJ2-7; 7 bases are a match to TRBD1. Per germline, CDR1 SGDLS and CDR2 YYNGEE. The V and J ends lost 4 bases and 7 bases, in that order; junction bases with no gene match: 8. CDR3 size: 13 residues. The CDR3 region is CASSFTGAEEQYF. The CDR3 DNA reads TGTGCCAGCAGCTTCACAGGGGCCGAGGAGCAGTACTTC.

This clonotype was detected a few times. This CDR3 is CAWSLTYEQYF. CDR3 coding DNA: TGTGCCTGGAGCCTCACCTACGAGCAGTACTTC. V and J are TRBV30 and TRBJ2-7; D is undetermined. This CDR3 has 11 residues. V was trimmed by 3 bases and J by 2 bases, leaving 5 bases between them. Germline V lookup: CDR1 GTSNPN, CDR2 SVGIG (reference sequence).

Comments on this clonotype: This sequence may be a read error, since a much larger clone differs from it by one base. This chain uses TRBV7-9 with TRBJ1-1, with 7 bases identical to TRBD1. Germline loops: CDR1 SEHNR, CDR2 FQNEAQ (reference sequence). CDR3 length equals 15 residues. CDR3 in amino acids: CASSAKGQMNAEAFF. DNA of the CDR3: TGTGCCAGCAGCGCCAAGGGACAGATGAACGCTGAAGCTTTCTTT.

There are many counts of this clonotype. One junction end does not reproduce the germline sequence, and a read error may be involved. CDR3 protein: CASTLDREGSYEQYF. CDR3 in DNA: TGTGCCAGCACCTTAGACAGGGAAGGATCCTACGAGCAGTACTTC. The chain has TRBV11-2 and TRBJ2-7; 7 nucleotides agree with TRBD1. Germline values: CDR1 SGHAT, CDR2 FQNNGV. This CDR3 contains 15 residues.

The genes are TRBV7-9 and TRBJ1-4; 9 nucleotides line up with TRBD1. The CDR3 spans 15 residues. Unmatched junction bases numbered 8, after V lost 5 bases and J lost 7 bases. Germline V gene sequence: CDR1 SEHNR, CDR2 FQNEAQ (reference sequence). The CDR3 DNA is TGTGCCAGCAGCCCTCCGGGACAGGGCGGTGAAAAACTGTTTTTT. Translated, it gives CASSPPGQGGEKLFF.

This clonotype showed up many times. This chain connects TRBV27 to TRBJ2-7; the match to TRBD1 covers 9 bases. The trim removed 5 bases at V and 3 bases at J, leaving 5 bases unmatched. The CDR3 runs 14 residues. Per the germline V gene, CDR1 is MNHEY and CDR2 is SMNVEV (reference sequence). CDR3 nucleotides: TGTGCCAGCAGTGCCCCGGGACAGGGCTACGAGCAGTACTTC. This codes for CASSAPGQGYEQYF.

V and J are TRBV16 and TRBJ1-2, with D tentatively TRBD1 (5 bases). Looked up from germline, CDR1 is KGHSY and CDR2 is FQNENV. V was clipped by 0 bases and J by 10 bases, with 15 bases between them. The CDR3 is made up of 14 amino acids. CDR3 in DNA: TGTGCCAGCAGCCAATCGCTGGAGGGGTTCGACTACACCTTC. Protein sequence: CASSQSLEGFDYTF.

This clonotype was seen repeatedly, ten times or more. The genes are TRBV5-1 and TRBJ1-2, with D possibly being TRBD1 (5 bases). Germline values: CDR1 SGHRS, CDR2 YFSETQ. V lost 0 bases and J 3 bases, leaving 9 bases between the germline ends. The CDR3 totals 14 residues. The CDR3 loop reads CASSLGGFDYGYTF. CDR3 nucleotide sequence: TGCGCCAGCAGCTTGGGGGGCTTCGACTATGGCTACACCTTC. Full variable domain (outside the CDR3, taken from reference TRBV5-1 and TRBJ1-2): KAGVTQTPRYLIKTRGQQVTLSCSPISGHRSVSWYQQTPGQGLQFLFEYFSETQRNKGNFPGRFSGRQFSNSRSEMNVSTLELGDSALYLCASSLGGFDYGYTFGSGTRLTVV.

This clonotype was recorded at least ten times. This chain joins TRBV6-1 and TRBJ2-5; 8 positions agree with TRBD1. The CDR3 extends over 15 amino acids. Per germline, CDR1 MNHNS and CDR2 SASEGT. V lost 8 bases and J lost 5; bases outside the gene matches: 13. As DNA, the CDR3 is TGTGCCAGCTCTTTCGCGACCAGGGGGCAGGAGACCCAGTACTTC. It codes for CASSFATRGQETQYF.

At least ten counts were recorded for this clonotype. The V and J genes are TRBV20-1 and TRBJ2-1, with TRBD2 identical over 9 bases. The V gene end was trimmed by 6 bases and the J gene end by 2 bases; junction bases not matched to a gene: 11. Germline loops: CDR1 DFQATT, CDR2 SNEGSKA (reference sequence). The CDR3 has 16 residues. The CDR3 region is CSARSESGGTYNEQFF. DNA for the CDR3: TGCAGTGCAAGATCGGAGAGCGGGGGGACCTACAATGAGCAGTTCTTC.

The gene calls are TRBV18 and TRBJ2-1; 8 bases match TRBD2. V lost 6 bases and J lost 3; bases outside the gene matches: 10. Germline values: CDR1 KGHSH, CDR2 LQKENI. The CDR3 is 16 residues long. The CDR3 spells CASSHQATSDYNEQFF. The CDR3, as DNA: TGTGCCAGCTCGCACCAGGCGACTAGCGACTACAATGAGCAGTTCTTC.

This clonotype was observed a handful of times. V is TRBV5-1 and J is TRBJ2-2, with TRBD2 as a possible D gene (5 bases). V lost 8 bases and J 5 bases, leaving 13 bases between the germline ends. The CDR3 contains 13 residues. Germline V gives CDR1 SGHRS, CDR2 YFSETQ. CDR3 in DNA: TGCGCCAGTCGCGAGGGCTTAACCGGGGAGCTGTTTTTT. Translating gives CASREGLTGELFF.

The table lists this clonotype with many counts. V gene TRBV28 combines with J gene TRBJ2-1; 10 bases are shared with TRBD1. The CDR3 extends over 14 amino acids. V lost 5 bases to trimming and J lost 7 bases; unmatched junction nucleotides: 5. Germline CDR1 is MDHEN and CDR2 is SYDVKM. DNA for the CDR3: TGTGCCAGCAGTCTAGACAGGGGGCTTAATGAGCAGTTCTTC. The encoded protein is CASSLDRGLNEQFF.

This clonotype has ten or more counts. The V call is TRBV5-1, the J call TRBJ1-1; TRBD1 agrees at 8 bases. This CDR3 has 14 residues. V dropped 3 bases and J dropped 6; count of bases not matched to a gene: 7. Looked up from germline, CDR1 is SGHRS and CDR2 is YFSETQ. CDR3 region: CASSSGQVLAEAFF. As DNA, the CDR3 is TGCGCCAGCAGCTCGGGACAGGTTCTGGCTGAAGCTTTCTTT.

This clonotype appeared a few times. The gene calls are TRBV20-1 and TRBJ2-1, with D possibly being TRBD1 (5 bases). The length of the CDR3 is 15 residues. V dropped 4 bases and J dropped 0 bases, with 13 bases sitting between them. CDR1 and CDR2 from the germline V gene are DFQATT and SNEGSKA (reference sequence). DNA of the CDR3: TGCAGTGCTAAGGATGGGGCGGTCTCCTACAATGAGCAGTTCTTC. This sequence encodes CSAKDGAVSYNEQFF.

This clonotype showed up many times. The chain has TRBV11-3 and TRBJ2-1; D is uncertain. The CDR3 extends over 14 amino acids. The V and J ends lost 6 bases and 6 bases respectively, with 15 bases between them. Germline CDR1 and CDR2: SGHNT and YENEEA. As DNA, the CDR3 is TGTGCCAGCAGTCACCCCCTGACGAGCAATGAGCAGTTCTTC. Encoded protein: CASSHPLTSNEQFF.